This TCR beta chain came from a study of response to subunit inactivated influenza vaccine (dated by TCRdb to between 2017 and 2018). At the level of the whole study: To follow how T cells responded to a trivalent subunit inactivated influenza vaccine, the researchers relied on deep quantitative profiling of the T cell receptor repertoire. The paper's findings and limits, for the study overall: The authors proposed that each seasonal influenza vaccination may bring in only a limited number of new T cells.

The CDR3 holds 15 amino acids from the cysteine to the phenylalanine. Only CDR3 DNA remains: 45 bases, in frame from the first base. V was cut back by 6 bases and J by 2 bases, leaving a gap of 14 bases between them. As to this clonotype: What this receptor recognizes is not known. No qualities accompany the bases; no much larger clone lies one base away.

The library came from RT-PCR. The data were produced on an Illumina HiSeq 2500. In TCRdb, the public reads were trimmed at Q25 with fastp and aligned with MiXCR, with productive beta chains retained. Each record represents a unique CDR3 protein, reported with the most common genes and DNA among its rows. The sample yields about 700,000 distinct CDR3 sequences; approximately 14% were counted once. Around 6.5% of the sample lies in the top ten. The sample in question was PBMCs from blood, obtained approximately 15 days before vaccination. The TCR sequence derives from a man in his forties or fifties who received an inactivated influenza vaccine. Donor details come from another sample of the same person, matched by shared clones. This chain joins TRBV12-3 or TRBV12-4 to TRBJ1-5; no D gene can be assigned with confidence. The CDR3 protein is CASSFRFGGNQPQHF. The nucleotide sequence reads as follows: TGTGCCAGCAGCTTCAGGTTTGGGGGCAATCAGCCCCAGCATTTT.